This passage covers 13 T cell receptor beta chains from one sample sequenced in a study of T cells in localized non-small cell lung cancer. Sequencing used immunoSEQ multiplex PCR; TCRdb keeps in-frame clones, though not all of them. The sample lists approximately 2,500 clones; over 20% were seen once. The sequencing here drew on normal lung tissue next to the tumor, taken before any cancer treatment. The receptors come from a man aged 40-75 years with stage I squamous cell lung carcinoma.

In this sample, this clone turned up a few times. V usage is TRBV12-2 and J usage is TRBJ2-2; the D call of TRBD2 is as the table states it, not checked on the DNA. TRBV12-2 is a recognized pseudogene. This CDR3 region has 17 residues. CDR3 protein: CACAGPEPERRVGELFF. The CDR3 nucleotides read TGTGCCTGTGCGGGGCCCGAACCCGAAAGGAGGGTCGGGGAGCTGTTTTTT.

By share, this clone ranks as medium-sized. This chain uses TRBV12-2 with TRBJ2-5; the table names TRBD1, a call not compared with the DNA. TRBV12-2 is a pseudogene locus. The CDR3 is 15 amino acids. The DNA for the CDR3 is TGTGCAAGTCGGACGCCGGGACACCCACCAGAGACCCAGTACTTC. It translates to CASRTPGHPPETQYF.

Only a few counts were recorded for this clone. V and J are TRBV30 and TRBJ2-7; TRBD2 aligns across 7 bases. Looked up from germline, CDR1 is GTSNPN and CDR2 is SVGIG (reference sequence). The CDR3 length is 14 residues. Trimming cost V 4 bases and J 2 bases; bases outside gene matches: 8. CDR3 DNA: TGTGCCTGGAAAGCGGGGACGGTGACCTACGAGCAGTACTTC. Translating it yields CAWKAGTVTYEQYF.

In its sample, this clone ranks as medium-sized. The chain is built from TRBV9 and TRBJ2-5; no firm D call. The CDR3 sequence is 14 residues long. V shed 5 bases and J shed 5 bases, with 16 bases lying between them. Germline V gene sequence: CDR1 SGDLS, CDR2 YYNGEE. CDR3 sequence (DNA): TGTGCCAGCAGTGAAAGGCGCGCCATGGAGACCCAGTACTTC. This translates into CASSERRAMETQYF.

This sequence joins TRBV6-8 and TRBJ2-3; no clear D. The CDR3 covers 13 residues. V lost 2 bases, J lost 1 base, and 4 bases lay in between. Germline loops: CDR1 MNHGY, CDR2 SAAAGT. CDR3 in amino acids: CASSYGGTDTQYF. The CDR3 DNA is TGTGCCAGCAGTTACGGGGGCACAGATACGCAGTATTTT.

The J gene is TRBJ1-1, the V gene TRBV19; TRBD1 is a possible D gene (5 bases). Trimming pared 1 base from V and 4 bases from J, leaving 13 bases between. The V gene's germline CDR1 is LNHDA and CDR2 SQIVND (reference sequence). The CDR3 is 15 amino acids. The CDR3 coding sequence is TGTGCCAGTAGTATAGGGGCAGGGATCGGCACTGAAGCTTTCTTT. Protein product: CASSIGAGIGTEAFF. Filled out from reference TRBV19 and TRBJ1-1, the complete variable domain reads DGGITQSPKYLFRKEGQNVTLSCEQNLNHDAMYWYRQDPGQGLRLIYYSQIVNDFQKGDIAEGYSVSREKKESFPLTVTSAQKNPTAFYLCASSIGAGIGTEAFFGQGTRLTVV.

This clone is categorized as medium-sized (0.01 to 0.1%). The chain uses TRBV11-3 and TRBJ2-7; tentatively, D is TRBD2 (5 bases). CDR1 and CDR2 (germline): SGHNT, YENEEA. This CDR3 is built from 15 residues. The V and J ends lost 3 bases and 6 bases respectively, with 18 bases between them. For the CDR3, the DNA is TGTGCCAGCAGCTTCCGGGGTGGTGAGGGCGGCGAGCAGTACTTC. Amino acids: CASSFRGGEGGEQYF.

The table lists this clone with a few counts. V and J are TRBV18 and TRBJ2-7; D unresolved. Trimming pared 4 bases from V and 1 base from J, leaving 8 bases between. This CDR3 has 13 amino acids. In germline, CDR1 is KGHSH, CDR2 LQKENI. Written as DNA, the CDR3 is TGTGCCAGCTCACAGGACGCGTCCTACGAGCAGTACTTC. Residues: CASSQDASYEQYF. Together with reference TRBV18 and TRBJ2-7, the CDR3 gives the full variable domain: NAGVMQNPRHLVRRRGQEARLRCSPMKGHSHVYWYRQLPEEGLKFMVYLQKENIIDESGMPKERFSAEFPKEGPSILRIQQVVRGDSAAYFCASSQDASYEQYFGPGTRLTVT.

The chain combines TRBV19 with TRBJ1-6; TRBD1 matches 10 bases. Germline CDR1 LNHDA, CDR2 SQIVND (reference sequence). The CDR3 has 18 amino acids. The trim removed 4 bases at V and 5 bases at J, leaving 11 bases unmatched. CDR3 coding DNA: TGTGCCAGTAGTACCAATAGACAGGGGGCGAGGGATAATTCACCCCTCCACTTT. Encoded protein: CASSTNRQGARDNSPLHF.

This clone was seen a few times. This chain links TRBV19 with TRBJ1-1; unclear D gene. The CDR3 spans 14 residues. CDR1 is LNHDA and CDR2 is SQIVND in the germline V gene (reference sequence). With 5 bases removed from V and 7 bases from J, the gap between germline ends came to 17 bases. For the CDR3, the DNA is TGTGCCAGTAGTCCTTGGAAGAGTGGCTTTGAAGCTTTCTTT. Protein: CASSPWKSGFEAFF. Together with reference TRBV19 and TRBJ1-1, the CDR3 gives the full variable domain: DGGITQSPKYLFRKEGQNVTLSCEQNLNHDAMYWYRQDPGQGLRLIYYSQIVNDFQKGDIAEGYSVSREKKESFPLTVTSAQKNPTAFYLCASSPWKSGFEAFFGQGTRLTVV.

Only a few counts were recorded for this clone. The chain combines TRBV11-3 with TRBJ1-1, with 10 bases matching TRBD1. CDR1 is SGHNT and CDR2 is YENEEA in the germline V gene. This CDR3 region has 14 residues. The junction had 11 bases not matched to a gene; V was cut back by 5 bases and J by 11 bases. The CDR3 DNA reads TGTGCCAGCAGCACGGGACAGGGGTCCGTTGAGGCTTTCTTT. It yields the protein CASSTGQGSVEAFF. Supplemented by reference TRBV11-3 and TRBJ1-1, the full variable domain reads EAGVVQSPRYKIIEKKQPVAFWCNPISGHNTLYWYLQNLGQGPELLIRYENEEAVDDSQLPKDRFSAERLKGVDSTLKIQPAELGDSAVYLCASSTGQGSVEAFFGQGTRLTVV.

This clone came up a few times. This chain joins TRBV19 and TRBJ2-5; 8 bases align to TRBD2. Germline V gene lookup returns CDR1 LNHDA and CDR2 SQIVND (reference sequence). Trimming cost V 3 bases and J 5 bases; bases outside gene matches: 14. CDR3 length equals 17 residues. CDR3 bases: TGTGCCAGTAGTATTGTACTAGCGGACCCGAGGATGGAGACCCAGTACTTC. Protein: CASSIVLADPRMETQYF.

This clone has only a few counts. The genes are TRBV2 and TRBJ2-3, with 8 bases lining up with TRBD1. V was clipped by 3 bases and J by 0 bases; unmatched bases: 11. CDR1 is SNHLY and CDR2 is FYNNEI in the germline V gene. CDR3 size: 18 residues. The CDR3 reads CASSESPPGGGSTDTQYF. The DNA for the CDR3 is TGTGCCAGCAGTGAGAGTCCTCCAGGGGGCGGTAGCACAGATACGCAGTATTTT.